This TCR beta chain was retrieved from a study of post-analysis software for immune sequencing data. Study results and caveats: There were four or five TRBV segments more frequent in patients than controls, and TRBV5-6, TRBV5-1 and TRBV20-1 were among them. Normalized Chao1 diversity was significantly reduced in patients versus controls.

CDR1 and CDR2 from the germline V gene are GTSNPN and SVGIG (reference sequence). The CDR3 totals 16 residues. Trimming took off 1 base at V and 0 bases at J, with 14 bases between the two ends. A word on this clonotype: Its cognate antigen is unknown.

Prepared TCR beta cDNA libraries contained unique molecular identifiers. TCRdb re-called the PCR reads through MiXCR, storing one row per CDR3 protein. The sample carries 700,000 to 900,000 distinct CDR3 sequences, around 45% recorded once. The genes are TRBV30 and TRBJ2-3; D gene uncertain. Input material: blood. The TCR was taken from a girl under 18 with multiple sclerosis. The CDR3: CAWSGSVKASTDTQYF. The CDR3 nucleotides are TGTGCCTGGAGTGGATCAGTGAAGGCTAGCACAGATACGCAGTATTTT.